The subject of this entry is one T cell receptor beta chain. The antigen this receptor binds is unknown. Base qualities are not at hand, and no much larger clone is one base apart. This sample was taken from a study of blood T cells in healthy people across ages (dated by TCRdb to between 2015 and 2017). Background for the entire study: In model experiments, template switching captured about one uniquely barcoded TCR beta cDNA molecule for every two T cells. Using deep sequencing normalized with unique cDNA molecular identifiers, the study measured how TCR beta repertoire diversity changes with age. Donors were grouped into four age groups: young (average approximately 16 years), middle-aged (about 38), aged (about 60) and long-lived (about 89). To avoid experimental bias, donors of different ages were distributed randomly across sequencing lanes. For two donors (one aged 18 to 29 and one aged 80 or older), the study analyzed two additional independent replicas of 1 million unique cDNA reads from the same blood draw. Results and caveats for the whole study, not just this receptor: There was a strong correlation between observed TCR beta diversity and the percentage of naive T cells measured by flow cytometry. The long-lived group showed more naive CD4+ T cells, fewer expanded clones and increased TCR diversity than the aged group, suggesting age selection. Total diversity estimates from one million sequenced T cells were considered lower bounds and underestimates. As age increased, observed TCR beta diversity per million T cells dropped in a roughly linear way, and a significant reduction was already evident by age around 41. Conclusive comparison of naive and antigen-experienced compartments was prevented by the profiling of bulk unsorted PBMCs. The CMV infection status of donors was not known, potentially confounding age-related changes in expanded clonotypes.

Libraries were made using 5' RACE. The instrument given in TCRdb is Illumina HiSeq 2500. The second PCR ran for about 6 to 12 cycles and used a J-beta primer mix along with a sample-barcoded 5' primer. Each TCR beta cDNA molecule received a unique molecular identifier from a template-switch 5' adaptor carrying 12 random nucleotides. Each sample yielded at least 3 million CDR3-containing paired-end reads. First-strand cDNA was synthesized from all RNA with the Mint cDNA synthesis kit, primed by a TRBC-specific oligonucleotide. All cDNA was treated with uracil-DNA glycosylase and then went through a first 18-cycle PCR with the universal primers M1SS and BC2_uni_R. As for the authors' bioinformatics: Each sample was normalized by randomly selecting 1 million high-quality reads, each carrying a distinct molecular identifier. Reads sharing molecular identifiers were discarded rather than binned into consensus sequences. MiTCR, run with a Q25 quality threshold and the strictest error-elimination algorithm, handled CDR3 identification, clonotype clustering and error correction. Lower-bound total TCR beta diversity was estimated with a nonparametric unseen species model using Euler transformation. TCRdb ran its own pipeline on the public reads, namely fastp trimming at Q25 and MiXCR clone calling, and kept in-frame beta chains. Entries are consolidated by CDR3 protein sequence, retaining the most common genes and DNA. The V and J calls reflect TCRdb's pipeline rather than the authors' work. In this sample the table shows about 1.1 million distinct CDR3 sequences, around two fifths of which occur a single time. Around 13% of the sample goes to the ten largest clones.

The CDR3 covers 15 residues, taking in both the cysteine and the phenylalanine. The CDR3 DNA has 45 bases and is translated from base 1. Via the germline V gene, CDR1 is SGHRS and CDR2 YFSETQ. The junction carries 12 bases between V and J, which are trimmed by 0 bases and 2 bases respectively. The donors were roughly 40 Caucasian individuals from Russia, aged roughly 6 to 90 years, who were systemically healthy. Approximately 9.7 milliliters of peripheral blood were drawn from each donor into EDTA-treated Vacutainer tubes. Ficoll-Paque density-gradient centrifugation was used to isolate PBMCs, with at least 6.5 million per sample. Total RNA was extracted from PBMCs with Trizol reagent, with at least 6 micrograms obtained per sample. For every donor, flow cytometry on a PBMC aliquot measured the percentage of naive CD45RAhigh/CD27high T cells.

This TCR was recovered from a young man in good health. Sequences were obtained from blood. Recombination joined TRBV5-1 with TRBJ2-7, with the D segment identity uncertain. Here the CDR3 is given as CASSLGAEPTYEQYF. The nucleotide sequence reads TGCGCCAGCAGCTTGGGGGCAGAACCAACCTACGAGCAGTACTTC.